This entry concerns a single TCR beta chain. Its matching antigen is unknown. The data belong to a study of cytomegalovirus exposure and HLA in healthy donors. Overall study findings and caveats: Later genetic work tied a missense DCLRE1C variant to beta-chain V and J trimming. Accounts indicate the classifier identified cytomegalovirus status with strong specificity and sensitivity. Compared with the roughly 730-donor mean, an Asian-associated ancestry cluster reportedly had fewer N-insertions, according to a later analysis. Some V segments (TRBV6-2 and TRBV6-3 among them) were excluded as indistinguishable.

The CDR3 loop spans 14 amino acids. The junction had 4 bases not matched to a gene; V was cut back by 6 bases and J by 1 base. CDR1 is SNHLY and CDR2 is FYNNEI in the germline V gene. Primers: 60 Vbeta forward and 13 Jbeta reverse. This table comes from immunoSEQ multiplex PCR, and its TCRdb copy is limited to in-frame clones, with some not included. The repertoire holds some 140,000 clones, with roughly 80% as singletons. The receptor was derived from a female donor in good health and CMV-seronegative. Sample: PBMCs. The chain uses TRBV2 and TRBJ2-3, with 7 positions matching TRBD1. CDR3: CASSLTGGTDTQYF. CDR3 nucleotides: TGTGCCAGCAGCCTCACAGGGGGCACAGATACGCAGTATTTT.